This TCR beta chain was obtained from a study of T cell repertoires in cytomegalovirus infection. In the study overall: Public TCR beta signatures were indicative of both CMV infection and a matching HLA type.

TCRdb reprocessed the reads with MiXCR, giving one entry per CDR3 protein. The sample shows 290,000 or so distinct CDR3 sequences, roughly 23% of them seen only once. In its sample, this clonotype was seen many times. The germline gives CDR1 SGHTA, CDR2 FQGNSA. Trimming left V 1 base short and J 2 bases short, with 0 bases between. The CDR3 loop spans 12 amino acids. The rearrangement links TRBV7-2 to TRBJ1-5; D is undetermined. The sample consisted of PBMCs. This sequence was found in a human donor in good health (CMV status not recorded). Some clones in this sample may be carry-over from other donors' samples. Written as DNA, the CDR3 is TGTGCCAGCAGCTTAGGCAATCAGCCCCAGCATTTT. It yields the protein CASSLGNQPQHF.